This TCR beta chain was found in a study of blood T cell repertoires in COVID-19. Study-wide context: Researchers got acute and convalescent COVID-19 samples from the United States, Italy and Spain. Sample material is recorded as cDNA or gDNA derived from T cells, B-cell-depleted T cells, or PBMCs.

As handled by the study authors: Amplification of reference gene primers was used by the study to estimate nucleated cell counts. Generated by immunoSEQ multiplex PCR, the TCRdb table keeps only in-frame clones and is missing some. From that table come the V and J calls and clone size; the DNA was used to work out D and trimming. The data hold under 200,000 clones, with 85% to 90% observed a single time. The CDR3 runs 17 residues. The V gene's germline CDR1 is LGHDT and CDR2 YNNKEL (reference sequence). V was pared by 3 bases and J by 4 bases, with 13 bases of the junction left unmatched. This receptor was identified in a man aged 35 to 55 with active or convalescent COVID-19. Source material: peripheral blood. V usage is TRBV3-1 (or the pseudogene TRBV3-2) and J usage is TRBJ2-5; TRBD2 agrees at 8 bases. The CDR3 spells CASSQWSNGGARETQYF. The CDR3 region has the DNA TGTGCCAGCAGCCAGTGGAGTAACGGGGGGGCAAGAGAGACCCAGTACTTC.